This T cell receptor (beta chain) is drawn from a study of Ad26.COV2.S vaccination and SARS-CoV-2 variants. V shed 2 bases and J 6 bases; nucleotides not matched to a gene: 3. The CDR3 has 14 residues. Germline CDR1 KGHSH, CDR2 LQKENI. Stated treatment: 15 to 20 received Ad26.COV2.S at low or high dose, single or two shots; five or six received placebo; per-sample allocation not given. The samples were gathered on day 63 after the first injection of vaccine or placebo. TCRdb keeps only in-frame clones here, not all; method: immunoSEQ multiplex PCR. This table holds over 400,000 clones, about 90% found once.

This clonotype was obtained from a person between 18 and 65 years old who received the Ad26.COV2.S COVID-19 vaccine or a placebo. This material consisted of peripheral blood, taken in a trial of Ad26.COV2.S vaccine versus placebo. The genes are TRBV18 and TRBJ2-2, with 7 bases aligning to TRBD2. This chain's CDR3 is CASSPSAGAGELFF. The CDR3 DNA reads TGTGCCAGCTCACCATCGGCGGGAGCCGGGGAGCTGTTTTTT.